The 22 T cell receptor beta chains below all came from one sample that was sequenced in a study of response to subunit inactivated influenza vaccine. One entry per CDR3 protein, called by TCRdb with MiXCR from the RT-PCR reads. Of 530,000 or so distinct CDR3 sequences listed, 10% to 15% are singletons. This specimen consisted of PBMCs from blood, obtained on the day of vaccination. The receptors shown here come from a man aged 45-65 years who received an inactivated influenza vaccine.

This clonotype was detected only a few times. The chain joins TRBV4-2 to TRBJ2-2; perhaps TRBD2 as D (5 bases). The CDR3 runs 16 residues. The germline V gene has CDR1 LGHNA and CDR2 YNFKEQ. The V gene lost 0 bases and the J gene lost 6 bases, with 14 bases spanning the gap. The CDR3 DNA follows: TGTGCCAGCAGCCAAGATCTTGGGCGGAGGTCCGGGGAGCTGTTTTTT. The encoded protein is CASSQDLGRRSGELFF.

This clonotype has more than one count but fewer than ten. The V and J genes are TRBV10-3 and TRBJ1-1; D is unresolved. The length of the CDR3 is 14 residues. Trimming pared 0 bases from V and 4 bases from J, leaving 9 bases between. Germline assignment: CDR1 ENHRY and CDR2 SYGVKD. The CDR3 loop reads CAISESGGSTEAFF. The CDR3 DNA reads TGTGCCATCAGTGAGTCTGGAGGGAGCACTGAAGCTTTCTTT.

This sequence joins TRBV4-3 and TRBJ1-2; TRBD1 might be the D (5 bases). This CDR3 spans 16 amino acids. The germline V and J ends were trimmed by 0 bases and 4 bases, with 15 bases remaining between them. Germline CDR1 LGHNA, CDR2 YSLEER. CDR3 residues: CASSQDRGPIIYGYTF. The CDR3 nucleotides read TGCGCCAGCAGCCAAGATAGGGGACCCATCATCTATGGCTACACCTTC.

This clonotype was found once. The chain recombines TRBV6-1 with TRBJ2-5, with 9 bases identical to TRBD1. The junction had 10 bases not matched to a gene; V was cut back by 6 bases and J by 5 bases. The CDR3 consists of 15 residues. CDR1 MNHNS and CDR2 SASEGT come from the germline V gene. This CDR3 is CASSPGGQGYETQYF. The DNA for the CDR3 is TGTGCCAGCAGCCCCGGGGGACAGGGATACGAGACCCAGTACTTC.

This clonotype came up a few times. The chain joins TRBV20-1 to TRBJ2-3; TRBD2 matches at 8 bases. With 3 bases clipped from V and 0 bases from J, the junction kept 5 bases outside the gene matches. This CDR3 is built from 15 residues. Germline lookup yields CDR1 DFQATT and CDR2 SNEGSKA (reference sequence). The CDR3 coding sequence is TGCAGTGCTAGGAAGACTAGCGTGAGCACAGATACGCAGTATTTT. This sequence encodes CSARKTSVSTDTQYF.

This clonotype was recorded a few times. The chain is built from TRBV6-2 or TRBV6-3 and TRBJ2-1, with D uncertain. Per germline, CDR1 MNHEY and CDR2 SVGEGT. Trimming took 1 base from V and 9 from J, leaving 13 bases between them. This CDR3 spans 14 amino acids. The CDR3 loop reads CASSYYGPSSEQFF. In nucleotides, the CDR3 is TGTGCCAGCAGTTACTACGGACCCTCCAGTGAGCAGTTCTTC.

J is TRBJ2-4 and V is TRBV7-9; D remains ambiguous. Looked up from germline, CDR1 is SEHNR and CDR2 is FQNEAQ (reference sequence). The CDR3 is 15 residues long. Trimming cost V 3 bases and J 0 bases, with 9 bases left between them. In DNA form, the CDR3 reads TGTGCCAGCAGCTTTCTCTCATCAGCCAAAAACATTCAGTACTTC. Its protein product is CASSFLSSAKNIQYF.

The rearrangement joins TRBV24-1 to TRBJ2-1, with 10 nucleotides matching TRBD2. The V gene end was trimmed by 3 bases and the J gene end by 5 bases; junction bases not matched to a gene: 6. The CDR3 length is 16 residues. Germline V gene data show CDR1 as KGHDR and CDR2 as SFDVKD. The CDR3 region is CATSDTGLATDNEQFF. The CDR3 DNA sequence: TGTGCCACCAGTGATACGGGACTAGCGACCGACAATGAGCAGTTCTTC.

The V and J genes are TRBV5-1 and TRBJ1-4, with D possibly matching TRBD1 (6 bases). V was shortened by 1 base and J by 5 bases, with 12 bases between the two germline ends. Per germline, CDR1 SGHRS and CDR2 YFSETQ. This CDR3 has 15 residues. Here the CDR3 reads CASSLPRGQNEKLFF. CDR3 nucleotides: TGCGCCAGCAGCTTGCCCCGTGGACAGAATGAAAAACTGTTTTTT.

This clonotype has just a few counts. The CDR3 sequence is CSARDSGSNQPQHF. CDR3 nucleotides: TGCAGTGCTAGAGATTCGGGTAGCAATCAGCCCCAGCATTTT. The rearrangement links TRBV20-1 to TRBJ1-5; D unclear. CDR1 is DFQATT, CDR2 SNEGSKA, per germline (reference sequence). Trimming took 0 bases from V and 0 from J, leaving 6 bases between them. The CDR3 covers 14 residues.

The rearrangement uses TRBV6-1 and TRBJ2-2; 9 nucleotides match TRBD1. Per the germline V gene, CDR1 is MNHNS and CDR2 is SASEGT. The CDR3 sequence is 15 residues long. V was clipped by 4 bases and J by 4 bases; unmatched bases: 4. The CDR3 region is CASSGYRGRTGELFF. CDR3 nucleotides: TGTGCCAGCAGTGGGTACAGGGGGCGCACCGGGGAGCTGTTTTTT.

Concerning this clonotype itself: One end of the junction fails to match germline, which may point to a read error. The chain has TRBV10-2 and TRBJ2-3, with 10 bases matching TRBD2. CDR1 WSHSY and CDR2 SAAADI come from the germline V gene. This CDR3 region has 18 residues. The CDR3 here is CVSSTGLANALYTDTQYF. The CDR3 DNA reads TGCGTCAGCAGCACGGGACTAGCGAACGCATTATACACAGATACGCAGTATTTT.

This clonotype occurred a few times. The chain joins TRBV15 to TRBJ2-5; D may correspond to TRBD1 or TRBD2 (5 bases each). This CDR3 comprises 17 residues. Germline V gene data show CDR1 as LNHNV and CDR2 as YYDKDF (reference sequence). The V and J ends lost 3 bases and 3 bases respectively, with 20 bases between them. The CDR3 region has the DNA TGTGCCACCAGCAGGGTTGGGGGTGAGATGAAGAAAGAGACCCAGTACTTC. Protein product: CATSRVGGEMKKETQYF.

In regard to this clonotype: A junction end diverges from the germline sequence, so it may reflect a read error. The rearrangement joins TRBV4-1 to TRBJ1-4, with D perhaps TRBD1 (5 bases). Germline V CDR1 and CDR2: MGHRA, YSYEKL. The CDR3 length is 15 residues. The CDR3 region is CASSHGQATNDKLFF. In DNA form, the CDR3 reads TGCGCCAGCAGCCATGGACAAGCAACTAATGACAAACTGTTTTTT.

This chain joins TRBV6-5 and TRBJ2-5; D remains unclear. V lost 5 bases and J 5 bases, leaving 9 bases between the germline ends. CDR3 length: 12 amino acids. The germline gives CDR1 MNHEY, CDR2 SVGAGI. CDR3 protein: CASSTSVETQYF. Written as DNA, the CDR3 is TGTGCCAGCAGTACCTCCGTGGAGACCCAGTACTTC.

This clonotype is a singleton in its sample. This rearrangement joins TRBV20-1 to TRBJ2-7, with D maybe TRBD1 (5 bases). Germline CDR1 reads DFQATT; CDR2 reads SNEGSKA (reference sequence). V dropped 4 bases and J dropped 5 bases, with 15 bases sitting between them. CDR3 length: 13 amino acids. CDR3 nucleotide sequence: TGCAGTGCTAACGACGGTAGCAGGGACGAGCAGTACTTC. It specifies CSANDGSRDEQYF.

This clonotype was recorded a few times. This chain uses TRBV2 with TRBJ2-7; D uncertain. With 0 bases removed from V and 0 bases from J, the gap between germline ends came to 9 bases. The CDR3 totals 15 residues. Germline CDR1 and CDR2: SNHLY and FYNNEI. For the CDR3, the DNA is TGTGCCAGCAGTGAAGCTCGAGAGGTCTCCTACGAGCAGTACTTC. It yields the protein CASSEAREVSYEQYF.

This clonotype appeared many times. V gene TRBV5-1 combines with J gene TRBJ2-1; 14 bases are shared with TRBD2. Germline assignment: CDR1 SGHRS and CDR2 YFSETQ. The CDR3 covers 15 residues. Trimming removed 7 bases from V and 6 bases from J; junction bases left unmatched: 6. CDR3 coding DNA: TGCGCCAGCGGGGGGACTAGCGGGAGAGGCAATGAGCAGTTCTTC. As protein: CASGGTSGRGNEQFF.

Many counts were recorded for this clonotype. The chain couples TRBV11-1 to TRBJ2-3; 8 bases align to TRBD2. Germline lookup yields CDR1 SGHAT and CDR2 FQDESV (reference sequence). The CDR3 extends over 19 amino acids. Trimming cost V 0 bases and J 0 bases; bases outside gene matches: 11. DNA for the CDR3: TGTGCCAGCAGCTTAGCTAGCGGGGATACCTACTATAGCACAGATACGCAGTATTTT. This sequence encodes CASSLASGDTYYSTDTQYF.

CDR3 nucleotide sequence: TGTGCCAGCAGCCAAGATCTGCTGGTTACCTACAATGAGCAGTTCTTC. Residues: CASSQDLLVTYNEQFF. The chain uses TRBV4-2 and TRBJ2-1; D is ambiguous. Germline V gene sequence: CDR1 LGHNA, CDR2 YNFKEQ. The length of the CDR3 is 16 residues. Deletions cut 0 bases from V and 2 bases from J, with 11 bases between.

The table lists this clonotype with many counts. The chain has TRBV5-1 and TRBJ2-3, with D possibly matching TRBD1 (6 bases). CDR1 and CDR2 from the germline V gene are SGHRS and YFSETQ. Trimming pared 4 bases from V and 2 bases from J, leaving 14 bases between. The CDR3 length is 15 residues. The DNA of the CDR3 is TGCGCCAGCAGCGCCGACAGGCGTTTCACAGATACGCAGTATTTT. This gives the protein CASSADRRFTDTQYF. Variable domain in full (rest from reference TRBV5-1 and TRBJ2-3): KAGVTQTPRYLIKTRGQQVTLSCSPISGHRSVSWYQQTPGQGLQFLFEYFSETQRNKGNFPGRFSGRQFSNSRSEMNVSTLELGDSALYLCASSADRRFTDTQYFGPGTRLTVL.

V is TRBV7-2 and J is TRBJ2-7; possibly TRBD1 for D (5 bases). The CDR3 is 13 amino acids. Trimming removed 5 bases at V and 2 bases at J, with 10 bases between. The germline CDR1 and CDR2 sequences are SGHTA and FQGNSA. The DNA of the CDR3 is TGTGCCAGCAGCATGGACACTCCCTACGAGCAGTACTTC. Translation: CASSMDTPYEQYF.